Listed here is a single T cell receptor beta chain. CD8+ and CD4+ T cells from blood underwent TCR beta sequencing, which was carried out in a high-throughput format. Through negative isolation, CD4+ and CD8+ T cells were obtained, while TEMRA cells were enriched using FACS. This entry comes from a study of CD8 T cells in Susac syndrome. cDNA came from about 0.51 to 1 ug RNA primed by random hexamers. Across 54 Vbeta and 13 Jbeta, immunoSEQ multiplex PCR amplified TCR beta CDR3. TCRdb recomputed calls from the immunoSEQ multiplex PCR reads with MiXCR, one row per CDR3 protein. Among some 260,000 distinct CDR3 sequences listed, about 85% were seen once. CDR3 size: 19 residues. The V gene lost 5 bases and the J gene lost 3 bases, with 27 bases spanning the gap. CDR1 and CDR2 from the germline V gene are SGHVS and FNYEAQ.

The origin of this receptor is a human donor with multiple sclerosis. V and J are TRBV7-6 and TRBJ2-3, with D tentatively TRBD2 (6 bases). Material: CD8+ T cells from PBMCs. CDR3 region: CASSHRVAADKSGTDTQYF. CDR3 sequence (DNA): TGTGCCAGCAGCCACCGGGTAGCGGCTGATAAAAGTGGGACAGATACGCAGTATTTT.